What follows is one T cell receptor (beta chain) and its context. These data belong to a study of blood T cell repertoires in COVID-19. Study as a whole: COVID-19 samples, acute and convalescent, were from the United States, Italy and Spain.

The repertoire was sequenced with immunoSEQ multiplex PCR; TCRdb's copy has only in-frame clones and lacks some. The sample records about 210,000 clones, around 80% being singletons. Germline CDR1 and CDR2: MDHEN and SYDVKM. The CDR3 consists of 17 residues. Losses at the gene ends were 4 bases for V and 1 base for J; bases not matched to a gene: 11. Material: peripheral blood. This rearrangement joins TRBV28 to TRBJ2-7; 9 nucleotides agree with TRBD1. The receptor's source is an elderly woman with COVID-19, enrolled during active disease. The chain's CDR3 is CASSYGTGTGISYEQYF. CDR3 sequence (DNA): TGTGCCAGCAGTTACGGAACCGGGACAGGGATATCCTACGAGCAGTACTTC.